This T cell receptor beta chain stems from a study of blood T cell repertoires in COVID-19. As regards this clone: Other DNA variants within this sample encode the same CDR3.

Trimming took off 3 bases at V and 7 bases at J, with 10 bases between the two ends. The CDR3 is made up of 13 amino acids. Germline CDR1 GTSNPN, CDR2 SVGIG (reference sequence). Here immunoSEQ multiplex PCR was the method, and the copy in TCRdb shows in-frame clones only, minus some. The sample carries 390,000 or so clones, approximately 87% recorded once. Cohort allocation depended upon clinical history that participants reported. Sequencing was done on a sample of PBMCs or T cells enriched from blood (not recorded which). The TCR was taken from a woman in her fifties or sixties who had recovered from COVID-19. This chain connects TRBV30 to TRBJ1-6, with D perhaps matching TRBD1 (6 bases). For the CDR3, the DNA is TGTGCCTGGAGCTACAGGGTGAATTCACCCCTCCACTTT. It encodes CAWSYRVNSPLHF.